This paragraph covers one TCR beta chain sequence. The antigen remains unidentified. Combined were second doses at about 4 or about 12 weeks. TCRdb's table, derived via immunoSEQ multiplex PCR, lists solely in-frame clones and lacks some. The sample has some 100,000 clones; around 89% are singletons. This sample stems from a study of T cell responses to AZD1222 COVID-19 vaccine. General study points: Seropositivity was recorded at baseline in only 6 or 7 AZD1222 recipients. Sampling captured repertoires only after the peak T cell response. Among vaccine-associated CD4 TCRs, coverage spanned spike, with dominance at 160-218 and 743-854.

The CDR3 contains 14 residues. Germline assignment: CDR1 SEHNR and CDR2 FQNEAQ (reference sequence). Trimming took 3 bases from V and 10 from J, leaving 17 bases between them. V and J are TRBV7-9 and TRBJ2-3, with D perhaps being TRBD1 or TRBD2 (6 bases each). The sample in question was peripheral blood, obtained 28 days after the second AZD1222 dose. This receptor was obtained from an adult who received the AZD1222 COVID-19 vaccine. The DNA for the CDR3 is TGTGCCAGCAGCTTTCTGACAGGAGGGGTATCGCAGTATTTT. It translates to CASSFLTGGVSQYF.